This TCR beta chain was sequenced during a study of shared clonotypes between healthy human individuals. Whole-study results and caveats: Against clonotypes common to all four donors, non-shared ones had lower generation probabilities. Exclusively blood specimens were collected; tissue repertoires likely differ. Naive CD4 clonotypes overlapped across a handful of donors at around 4.8%.

In the case of this clone: Antigen specificity is unknown.

Running of the assay took place at deep level. TCRdb's copy holds only in-frame clones and misses some; the assay was immunoSEQ multiplex PCR. The sample gives 2.5 million or so clones, approximately 90% of which show up once; over 0.12% is in the top ten. The germline gives CDR1 ENHRY, CDR2 SYGVKD. CDR3 size: 12 residues. V lost 10 bases, J lost 5 bases, and 11 bases lay in between. The genes are TRBV10-3 and TRBJ2-2, with unresolved D. Sequenced: naive CD4+ T cells sorted from blood. Subset indicated: CD45RA+ positively selected. This receptor was identified in a man between 18 and 35 years old in good health. The CDR3 region has the DNA TGTGCCACTACGGGTCATACCGGGGAGCTGTTTTTT. Translating gives CATTGHTGELFF.